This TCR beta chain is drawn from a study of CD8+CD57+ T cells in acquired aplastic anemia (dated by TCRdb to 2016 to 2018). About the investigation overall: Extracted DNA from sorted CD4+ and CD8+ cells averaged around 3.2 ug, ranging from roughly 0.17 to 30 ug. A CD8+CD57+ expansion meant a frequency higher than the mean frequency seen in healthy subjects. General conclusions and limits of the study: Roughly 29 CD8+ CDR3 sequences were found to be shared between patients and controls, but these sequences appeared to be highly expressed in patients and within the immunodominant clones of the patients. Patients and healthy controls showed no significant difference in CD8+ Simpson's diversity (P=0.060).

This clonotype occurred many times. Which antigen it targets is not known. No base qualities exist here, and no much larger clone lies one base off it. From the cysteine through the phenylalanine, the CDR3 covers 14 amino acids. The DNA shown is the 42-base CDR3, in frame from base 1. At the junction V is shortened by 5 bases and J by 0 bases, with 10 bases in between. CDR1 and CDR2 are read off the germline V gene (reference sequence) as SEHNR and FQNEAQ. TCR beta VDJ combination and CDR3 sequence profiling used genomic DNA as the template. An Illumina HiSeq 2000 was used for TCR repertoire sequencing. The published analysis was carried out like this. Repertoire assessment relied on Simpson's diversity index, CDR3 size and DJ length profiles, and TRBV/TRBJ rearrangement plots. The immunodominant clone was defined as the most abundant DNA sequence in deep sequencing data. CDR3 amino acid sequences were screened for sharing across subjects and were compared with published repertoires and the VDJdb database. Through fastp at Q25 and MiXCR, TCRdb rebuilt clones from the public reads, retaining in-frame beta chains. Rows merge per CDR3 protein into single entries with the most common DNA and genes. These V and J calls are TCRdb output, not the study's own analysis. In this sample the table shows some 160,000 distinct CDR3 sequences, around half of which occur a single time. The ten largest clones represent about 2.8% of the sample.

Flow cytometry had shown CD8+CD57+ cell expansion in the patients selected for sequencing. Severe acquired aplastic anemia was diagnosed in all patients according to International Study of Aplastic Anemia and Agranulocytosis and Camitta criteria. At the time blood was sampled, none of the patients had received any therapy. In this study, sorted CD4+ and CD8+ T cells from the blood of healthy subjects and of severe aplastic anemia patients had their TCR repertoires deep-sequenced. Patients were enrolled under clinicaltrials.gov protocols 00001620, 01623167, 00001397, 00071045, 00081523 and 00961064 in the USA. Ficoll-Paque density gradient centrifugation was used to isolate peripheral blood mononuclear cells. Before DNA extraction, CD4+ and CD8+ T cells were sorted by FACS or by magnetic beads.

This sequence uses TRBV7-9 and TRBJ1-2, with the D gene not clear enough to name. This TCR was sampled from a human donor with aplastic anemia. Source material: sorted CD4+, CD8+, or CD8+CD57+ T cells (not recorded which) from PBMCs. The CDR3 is CASSPPSANYGYTF. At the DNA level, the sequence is TGTGCCAGCAGCCCACCGTCAGCTAACTATGGCTACACCTTC.